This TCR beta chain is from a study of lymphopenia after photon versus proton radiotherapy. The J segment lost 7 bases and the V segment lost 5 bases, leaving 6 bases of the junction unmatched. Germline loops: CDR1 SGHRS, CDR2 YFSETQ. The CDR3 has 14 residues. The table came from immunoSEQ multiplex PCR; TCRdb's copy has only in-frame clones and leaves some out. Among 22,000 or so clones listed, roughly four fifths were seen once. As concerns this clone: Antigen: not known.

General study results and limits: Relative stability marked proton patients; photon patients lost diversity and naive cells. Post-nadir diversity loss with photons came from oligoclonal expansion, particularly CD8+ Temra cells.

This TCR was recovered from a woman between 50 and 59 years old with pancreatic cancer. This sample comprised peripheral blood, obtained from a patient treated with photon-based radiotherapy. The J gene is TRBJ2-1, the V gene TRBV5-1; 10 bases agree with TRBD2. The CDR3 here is CASREREGQNEQFF. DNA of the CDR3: TGCGCCAGCAGAGAGCGGGAGGGCCAGAATGAGCAGTTCTTC.